Detailed here is one T cell receptor (beta chain). This sample stems from a study of blood T cell repertoires in COVID-19. Overall study context: Researchers got acute and convalescent COVID-19 samples from the United States, Italy and Spain. T cells, B-cell-depleted T cells, or PBMCs supplied cDNA or gDNA.

Individuals drawn from approximately 22 US areas were about 18 to 100 years old. Measured with immunoSEQ multiplex PCR; TCRdb has only the in-frame clones, and not every one. The sample includes approximately 150,000 clones, around four fifths seen only once; the top ten take roughly 8%. Sequenced: PBMCs or T cells enriched from blood (not recorded which). The receptor was derived from a woman aged 45-65 years who had recovered from COVID-19.

CDR3 DNA sequence: TGTGCCAGCAGCCCCCAGACAGGGACTAACTATGGCTACACCTTC. This gives the protein CASSPQTGTNYGYTF. V usage is TRBV4-2 and J usage is TRBJ1-2; 7 bases are shared with TRBD1. Germline values: CDR1 LGHNA, CDR2 YNFKEQ. Germline trimming cut 4 bases from V and 0 bases from J; bases unmatched to any gene: 5. This CDR3 region has 15 residues.